The 6 T cell receptor beta chains below all came from one sample that was sequenced in a study of control samples from healthy donors and cancer patients. The table came from immunoSEQ multiplex PCR; TCRdb's copy has only in-frame clones and leaves some out. Found here are 50,000 to 65,000 clones, around 90% of them singletons; the top ten hold 0.91%. The sequenced sample consisted of PBMCs. These TCRs come from a man aged 25 to 40 with colorectal cancer.

The V gene is TRBV5-5, the J gene TRBJ2-7; D tentatively fits TRBD1 or TRBD2 (5 bases each). V lost 5 bases to trimming and J lost 4 bases, with 19 bases between them. There are 15 residues in the CDR3. Germline assignment: CDR1 SGHKS and CDR2 YYEKEE (reference sequence). The CDR3 spells CASRLGPGRQYEQYV. CDR3 bases: TGTGCCAGCAGGTTAGGGCCGGGGCGTCAATACGAGCAGTACGTC.

The chain carries TRBV5-4 and TRBJ2-2, with 9 bases matching TRBD2. J gave up 6 bases and V 4 bases, and 10 bases lay outside the gene matches. This CDR3 has 16 amino acids. Germline V gene lookup returns CDR1 SGHNT and CDR2 YYREEE (reference sequence). In DNA form, the CDR3 reads TGTGCCAGCAGCCCCCTGGGGCTAGCGGGGTCCGGGGAGCTGTTTTTT. Protein sequence: CASSPLGLAGSGELFF.

The V call is TRBV9, the J call TRBJ1-2; D perhaps matches TRBD1 (5 bases). V lost 1 base to trimming and J lost 8 bases, with 15 bases between them. Germline values: CDR1 SGDLS, CDR2 YYNGEE. The CDR3 runs to 14 residues. CDR3 DNA: TGTGCCAGCAGCGTAATGGTCGGGGCTGACGGCTACACCTTC. Translated: CASSVMVGADGYTF.

The V and J genes are TRBV11-3 and TRBJ2-3, with 7 bases matching TRBD1. CDR1 is SGHNT and CDR2 is YENEEA in the germline V gene. There are 14 residues in the CDR3. The ends lost 2 bases at V and 5 bases at J; junction bases unmatched: 4. This CDR3 is CASSLRQGQDTQYF. The CDR3 DNA reads TGTGCCAGCAGCTTACGACAGGGTCAAGATACGCAGTATTTT. Together with reference TRBV11-3 and TRBJ2-3, the CDR3 gives the full variable domain: EAGVVQSPRYKIIEKKQPVAFWCNPISGHNTLYWYLQNLGQGPELLIRYENEEAVDDSQLPKDRFSAERLKGVDSTLKIQPAELGDSAVYLCASSLRQGQDTQYFGPGTRLTVL.

This clone was detected once. The chain couples TRBV6-2 or TRBV6-3 to TRBJ1-1; 7 bases fit TRBD1. The CDR3 totals 16 residues. V shed 5 bases and J 0 bases; nucleotides not matched to a gene: 9. CDR1 and CDR2 from the germline V gene are MNHEY and SVGEGT. In nucleotides, the CDR3 is TGTGCCAGCAGTCAGTGGGGCGGGACAGTGAACACTGAAGCTTTCTTT. The encoded protein is CASSQWGGTVNTEAFF.

The J gene is TRBJ2-3, the V gene TRBV5-6; 9 bases fit TRBD1. Germline CDR1 SGHDT, CDR2 YYEEEE. The CDR3 loop spans 15 amino acids. V lost 0 bases to trimming and J lost 3 bases; unmatched junction nucleotides: 2. CDR3 sequence: CASSLATGGTDTQYF. The CDR3 region has the DNA TGTGCCAGCAGCTTGGCGACAGGGGGTACAGATACGCAGTATTTT.